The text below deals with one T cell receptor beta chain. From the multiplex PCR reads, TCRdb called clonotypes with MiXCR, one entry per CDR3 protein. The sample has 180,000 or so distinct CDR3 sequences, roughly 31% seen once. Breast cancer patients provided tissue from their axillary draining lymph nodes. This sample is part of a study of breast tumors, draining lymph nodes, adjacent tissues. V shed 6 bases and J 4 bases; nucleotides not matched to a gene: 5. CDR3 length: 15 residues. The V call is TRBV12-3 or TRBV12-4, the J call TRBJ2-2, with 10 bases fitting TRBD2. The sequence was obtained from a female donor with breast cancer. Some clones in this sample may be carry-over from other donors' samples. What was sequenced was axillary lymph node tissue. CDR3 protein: CASRSGGGSTGELFF. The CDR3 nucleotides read TGTGCCAGCAGGAGCGGGGGGGGGAGCACCGGGGAGCTGTTTTTT.